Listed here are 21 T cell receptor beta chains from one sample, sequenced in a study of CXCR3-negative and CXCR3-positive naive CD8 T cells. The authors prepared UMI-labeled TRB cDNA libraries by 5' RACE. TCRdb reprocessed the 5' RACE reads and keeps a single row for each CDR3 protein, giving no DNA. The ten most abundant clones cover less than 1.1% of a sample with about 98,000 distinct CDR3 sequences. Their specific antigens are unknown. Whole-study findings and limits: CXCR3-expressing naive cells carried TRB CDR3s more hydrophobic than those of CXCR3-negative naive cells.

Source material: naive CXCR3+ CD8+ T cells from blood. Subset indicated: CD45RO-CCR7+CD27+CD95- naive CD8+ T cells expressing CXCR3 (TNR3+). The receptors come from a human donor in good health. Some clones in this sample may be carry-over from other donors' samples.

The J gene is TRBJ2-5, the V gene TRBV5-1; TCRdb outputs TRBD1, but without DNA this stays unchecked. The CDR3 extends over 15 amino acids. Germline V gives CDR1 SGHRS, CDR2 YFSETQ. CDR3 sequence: CASSLWGATTETQYF.

The CDR3 protein is CASSLWTGTYEQYF. This rearrangement joins TRBV5-1 to TRBJ2-7; TCRdb designates TRBD1, a call that cannot be tested without DNA. CDR1 is SGHRS, CDR2 YFSETQ, per germline. There are 14 residues in the CDR3.

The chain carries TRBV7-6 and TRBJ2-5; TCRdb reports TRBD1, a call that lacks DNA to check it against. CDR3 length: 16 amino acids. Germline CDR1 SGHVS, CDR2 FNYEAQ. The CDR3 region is CASSLRTGGYQKTQYF.

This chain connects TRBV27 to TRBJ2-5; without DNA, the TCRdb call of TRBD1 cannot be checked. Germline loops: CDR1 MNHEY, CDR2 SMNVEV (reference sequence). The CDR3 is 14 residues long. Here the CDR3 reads CASSLWTGQETQYF.

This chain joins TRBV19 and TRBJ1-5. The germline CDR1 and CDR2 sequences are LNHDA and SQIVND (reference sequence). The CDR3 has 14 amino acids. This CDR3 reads CASRGRPENQPQHF.

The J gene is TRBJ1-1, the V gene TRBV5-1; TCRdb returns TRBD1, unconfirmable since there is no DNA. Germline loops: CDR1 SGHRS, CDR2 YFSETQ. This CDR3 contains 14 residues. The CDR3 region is CASSQGILNTEAFF.

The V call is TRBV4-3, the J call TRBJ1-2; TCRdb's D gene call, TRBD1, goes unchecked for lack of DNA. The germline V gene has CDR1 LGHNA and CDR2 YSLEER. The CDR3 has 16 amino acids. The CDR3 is CASSQDSQGTNYGYTF.

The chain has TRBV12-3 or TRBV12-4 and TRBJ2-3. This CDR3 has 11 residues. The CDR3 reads CASMDRVAQYF.

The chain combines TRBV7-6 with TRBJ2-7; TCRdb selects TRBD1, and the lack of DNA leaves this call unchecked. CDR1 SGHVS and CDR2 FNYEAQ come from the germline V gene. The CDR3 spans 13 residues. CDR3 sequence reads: CASSPYQGYEQYF.

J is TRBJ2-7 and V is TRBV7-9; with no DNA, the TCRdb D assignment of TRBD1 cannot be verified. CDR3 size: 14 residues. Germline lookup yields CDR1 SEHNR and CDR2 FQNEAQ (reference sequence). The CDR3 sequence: CASSTDRAAYEQYF.

The CDR3 protein is CASSFTYIAGTDNEQFF. V usage is TRBV9 and J usage is TRBJ2-1; as DNA is missing, the TRBD2 call by TCRdb cannot be tested. The CDR3 has 17 residues. The germline V gene has CDR1 SGDLS and CDR2 YYNGEE.

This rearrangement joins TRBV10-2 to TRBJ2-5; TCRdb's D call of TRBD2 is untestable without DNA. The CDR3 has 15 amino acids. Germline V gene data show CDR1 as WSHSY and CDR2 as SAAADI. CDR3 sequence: CATTGLAGGMETQYF.

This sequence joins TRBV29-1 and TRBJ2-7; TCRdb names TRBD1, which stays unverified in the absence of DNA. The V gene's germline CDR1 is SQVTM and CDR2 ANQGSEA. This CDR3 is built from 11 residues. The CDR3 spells CSVVQGYEQYF.

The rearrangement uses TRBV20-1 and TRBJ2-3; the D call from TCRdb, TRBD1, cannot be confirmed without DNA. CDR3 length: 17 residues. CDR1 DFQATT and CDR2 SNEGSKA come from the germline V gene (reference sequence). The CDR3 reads CSARGFRRDRHTDTQYF.

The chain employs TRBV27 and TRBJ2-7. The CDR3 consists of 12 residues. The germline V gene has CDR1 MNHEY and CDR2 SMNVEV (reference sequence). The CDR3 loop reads CASTGGSYEQYF.

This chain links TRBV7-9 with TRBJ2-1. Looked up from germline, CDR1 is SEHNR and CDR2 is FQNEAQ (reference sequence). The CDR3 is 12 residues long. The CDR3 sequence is CASSYSYNEQFF.

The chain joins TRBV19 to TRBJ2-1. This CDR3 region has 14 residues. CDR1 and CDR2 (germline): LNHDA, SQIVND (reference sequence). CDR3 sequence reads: CASSSWSSYNEQFF.

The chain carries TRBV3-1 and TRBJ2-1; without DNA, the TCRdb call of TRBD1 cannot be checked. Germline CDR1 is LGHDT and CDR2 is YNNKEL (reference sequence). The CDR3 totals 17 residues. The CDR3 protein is CASSQDRGRSSYTEQFF.

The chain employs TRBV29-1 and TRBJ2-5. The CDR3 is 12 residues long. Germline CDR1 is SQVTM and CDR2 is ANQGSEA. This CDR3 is CSVASGQETQYF.

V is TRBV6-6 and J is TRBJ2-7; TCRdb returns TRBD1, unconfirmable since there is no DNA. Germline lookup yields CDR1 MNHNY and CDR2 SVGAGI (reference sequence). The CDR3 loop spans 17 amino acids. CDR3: CASTSSEDSLNFYEQYF.

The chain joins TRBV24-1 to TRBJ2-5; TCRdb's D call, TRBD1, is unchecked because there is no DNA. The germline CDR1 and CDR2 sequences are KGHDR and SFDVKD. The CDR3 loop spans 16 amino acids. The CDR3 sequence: CATGDIAGQDWETQYF.